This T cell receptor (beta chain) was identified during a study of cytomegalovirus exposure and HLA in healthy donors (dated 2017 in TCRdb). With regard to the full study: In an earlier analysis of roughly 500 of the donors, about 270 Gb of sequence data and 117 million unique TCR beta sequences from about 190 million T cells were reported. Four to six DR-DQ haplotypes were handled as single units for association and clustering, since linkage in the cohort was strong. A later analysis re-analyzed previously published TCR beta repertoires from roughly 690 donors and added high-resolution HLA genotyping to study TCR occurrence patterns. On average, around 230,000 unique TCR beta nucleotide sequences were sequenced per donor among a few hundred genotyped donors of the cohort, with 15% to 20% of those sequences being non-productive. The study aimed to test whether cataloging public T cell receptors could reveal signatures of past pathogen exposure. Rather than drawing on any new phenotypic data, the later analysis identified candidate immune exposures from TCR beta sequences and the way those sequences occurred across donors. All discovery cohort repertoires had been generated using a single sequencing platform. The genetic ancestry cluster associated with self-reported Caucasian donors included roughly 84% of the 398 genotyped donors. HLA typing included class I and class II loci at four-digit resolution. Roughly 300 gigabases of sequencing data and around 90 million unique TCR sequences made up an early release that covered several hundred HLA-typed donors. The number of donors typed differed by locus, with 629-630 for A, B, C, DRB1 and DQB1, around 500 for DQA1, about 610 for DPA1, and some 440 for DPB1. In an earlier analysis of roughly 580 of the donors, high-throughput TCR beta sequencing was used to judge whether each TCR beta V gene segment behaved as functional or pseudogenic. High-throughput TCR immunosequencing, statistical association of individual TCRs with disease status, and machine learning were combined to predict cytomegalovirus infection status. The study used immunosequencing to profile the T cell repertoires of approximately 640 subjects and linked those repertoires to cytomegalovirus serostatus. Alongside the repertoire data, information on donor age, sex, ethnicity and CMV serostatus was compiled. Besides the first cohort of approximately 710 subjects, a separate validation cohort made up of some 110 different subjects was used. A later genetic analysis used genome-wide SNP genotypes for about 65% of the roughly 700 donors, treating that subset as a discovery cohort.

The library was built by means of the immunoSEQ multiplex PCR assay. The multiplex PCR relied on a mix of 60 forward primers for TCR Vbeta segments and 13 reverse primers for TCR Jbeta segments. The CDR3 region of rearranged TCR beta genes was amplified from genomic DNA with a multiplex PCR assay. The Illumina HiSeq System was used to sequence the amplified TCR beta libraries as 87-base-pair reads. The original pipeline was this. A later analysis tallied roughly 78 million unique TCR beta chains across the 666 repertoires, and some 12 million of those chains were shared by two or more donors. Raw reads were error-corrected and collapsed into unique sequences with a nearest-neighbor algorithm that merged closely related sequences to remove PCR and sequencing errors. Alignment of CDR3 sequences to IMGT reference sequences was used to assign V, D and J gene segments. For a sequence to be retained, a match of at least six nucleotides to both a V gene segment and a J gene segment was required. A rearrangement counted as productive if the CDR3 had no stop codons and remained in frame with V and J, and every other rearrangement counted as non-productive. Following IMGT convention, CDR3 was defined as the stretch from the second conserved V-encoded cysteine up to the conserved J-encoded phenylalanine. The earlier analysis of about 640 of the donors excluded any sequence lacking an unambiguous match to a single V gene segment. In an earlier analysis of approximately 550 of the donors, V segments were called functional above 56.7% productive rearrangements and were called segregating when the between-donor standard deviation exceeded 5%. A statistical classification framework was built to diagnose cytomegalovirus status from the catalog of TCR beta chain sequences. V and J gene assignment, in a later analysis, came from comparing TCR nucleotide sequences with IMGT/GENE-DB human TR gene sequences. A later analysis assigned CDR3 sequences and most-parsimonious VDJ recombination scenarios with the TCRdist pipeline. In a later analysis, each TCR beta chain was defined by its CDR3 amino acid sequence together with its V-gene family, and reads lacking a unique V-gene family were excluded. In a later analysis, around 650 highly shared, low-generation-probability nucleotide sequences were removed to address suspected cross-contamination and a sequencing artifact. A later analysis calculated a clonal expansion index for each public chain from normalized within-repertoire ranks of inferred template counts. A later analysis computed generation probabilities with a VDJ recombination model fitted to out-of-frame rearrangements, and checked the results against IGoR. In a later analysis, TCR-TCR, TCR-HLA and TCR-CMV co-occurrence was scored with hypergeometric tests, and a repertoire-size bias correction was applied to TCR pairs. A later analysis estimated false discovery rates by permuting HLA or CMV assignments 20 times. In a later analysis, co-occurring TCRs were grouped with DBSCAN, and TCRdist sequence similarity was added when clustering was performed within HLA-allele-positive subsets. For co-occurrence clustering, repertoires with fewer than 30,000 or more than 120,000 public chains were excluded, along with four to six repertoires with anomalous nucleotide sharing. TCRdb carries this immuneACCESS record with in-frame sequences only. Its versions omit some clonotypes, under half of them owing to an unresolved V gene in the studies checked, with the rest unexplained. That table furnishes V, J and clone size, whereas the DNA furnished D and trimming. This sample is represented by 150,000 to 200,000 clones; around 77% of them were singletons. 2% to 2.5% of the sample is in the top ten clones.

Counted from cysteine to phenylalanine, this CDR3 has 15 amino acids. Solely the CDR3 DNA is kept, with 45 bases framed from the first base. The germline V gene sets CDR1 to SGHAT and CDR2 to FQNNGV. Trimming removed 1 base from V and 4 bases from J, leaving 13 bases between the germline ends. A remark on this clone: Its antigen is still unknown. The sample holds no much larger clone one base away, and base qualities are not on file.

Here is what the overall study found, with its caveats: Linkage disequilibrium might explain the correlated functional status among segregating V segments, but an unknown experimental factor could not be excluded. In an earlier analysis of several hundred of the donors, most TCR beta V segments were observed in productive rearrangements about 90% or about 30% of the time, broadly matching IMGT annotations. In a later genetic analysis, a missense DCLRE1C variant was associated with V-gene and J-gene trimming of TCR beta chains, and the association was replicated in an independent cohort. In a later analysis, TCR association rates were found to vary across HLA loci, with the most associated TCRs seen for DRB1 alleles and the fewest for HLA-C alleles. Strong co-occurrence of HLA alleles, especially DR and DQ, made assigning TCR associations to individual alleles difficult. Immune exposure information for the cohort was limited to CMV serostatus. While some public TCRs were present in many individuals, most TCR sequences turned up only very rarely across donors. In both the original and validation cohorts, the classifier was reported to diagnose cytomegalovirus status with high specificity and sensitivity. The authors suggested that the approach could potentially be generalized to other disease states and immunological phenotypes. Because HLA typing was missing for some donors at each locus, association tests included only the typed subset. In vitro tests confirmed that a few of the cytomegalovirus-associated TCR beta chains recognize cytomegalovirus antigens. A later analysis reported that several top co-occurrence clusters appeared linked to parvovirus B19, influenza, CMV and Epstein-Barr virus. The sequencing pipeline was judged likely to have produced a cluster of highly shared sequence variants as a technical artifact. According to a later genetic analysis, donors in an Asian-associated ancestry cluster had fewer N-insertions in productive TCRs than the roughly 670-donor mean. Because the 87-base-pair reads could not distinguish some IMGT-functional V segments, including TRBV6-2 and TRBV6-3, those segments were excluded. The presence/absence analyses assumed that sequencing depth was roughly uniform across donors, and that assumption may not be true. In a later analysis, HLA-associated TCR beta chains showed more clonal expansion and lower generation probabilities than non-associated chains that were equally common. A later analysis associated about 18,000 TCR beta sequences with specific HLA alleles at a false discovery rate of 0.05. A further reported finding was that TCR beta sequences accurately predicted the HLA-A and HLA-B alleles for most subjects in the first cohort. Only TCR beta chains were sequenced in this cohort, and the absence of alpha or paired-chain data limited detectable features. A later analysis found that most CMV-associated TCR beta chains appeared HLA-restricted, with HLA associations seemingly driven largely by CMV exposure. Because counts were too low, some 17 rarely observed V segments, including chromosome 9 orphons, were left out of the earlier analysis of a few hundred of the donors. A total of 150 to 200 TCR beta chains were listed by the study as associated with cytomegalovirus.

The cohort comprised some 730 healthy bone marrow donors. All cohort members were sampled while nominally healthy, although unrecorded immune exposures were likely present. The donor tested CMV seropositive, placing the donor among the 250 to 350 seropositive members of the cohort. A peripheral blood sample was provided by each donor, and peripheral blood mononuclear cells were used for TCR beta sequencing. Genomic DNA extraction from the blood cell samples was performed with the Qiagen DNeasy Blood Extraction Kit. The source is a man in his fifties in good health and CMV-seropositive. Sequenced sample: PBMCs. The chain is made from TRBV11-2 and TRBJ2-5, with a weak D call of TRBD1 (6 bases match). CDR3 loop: CASSLGGQRGETQYF. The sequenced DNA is TGTGCCAGCAGCTTAGGTGGACAGCGAGGAGAGACCCAGTACTTC.